The 12 T cell receptor beta chains reported below all come from one sample, sequenced in a study of immune evolution from preneoplasia to lung adenocarcinoma. Assay: immunoSEQ multiplex PCR; the TCRdb copy retains only in-frame clones and omits some. The table records just under 2,500 clones, roughly 84% of them present only once. The sample taken for sequencing was FFPE invasive lung adenocarcinoma tissue. These receptors all stem from a person aged 60 to 80 with invasive lung adenocarcinoma.

This chain links TRBV6-1 with TRBJ1-3, with TRBD1 matching 8 bases. V lost 8 bases and J lost 3; bases outside the gene matches: 6. The CDR3 length is 14 residues. Germline CDR1 MNHNS, CDR2 SASEGT. CDR3: CASQDRGGGNTIYF. Written as DNA, the CDR3 is TGTGCCAGCCAAGACAGGGGCGGTGGAAACACCATATATTTT.

The chain carries TRBV5-4 and TRBJ1-1; 7 bases are a match to TRBD1. This CDR3 contains 12 residues. Germline V gene data show CDR1 as SGHNT and CDR2 as YYREEE (reference sequence). The V segment lost 4 bases and the J segment 5 bases; nucleotides outside the gene matches: 2. CDR3 region: CASSAQGTEAFF. DNA for the CDR3: TGTGCCAGCAGCGCACAGGGGACTGAAGCTTTCTTT.

This clone was observed a single time. This rearrangement joins TRBV27 to TRBJ1-1, with a tentative D call TRBD1 (5 bases). CDR1 is MNHEY and CDR2 is SMNVEV in the germline V gene (reference sequence). Between the trimmed V and J ends, which lost 11 bases and 7 bases, there was a span of 14 bases. CDR3 length equals 11 residues. The CDR3 sequence: CAVEGPVEAFF. In nucleotides, the CDR3 is TGTGCCGTCGAGGGACCCGTTGAAGCTTTCTTT.

The J gene is TRBJ1-2, the V gene TRBV7-9; D gene unclear. With 4 bases removed from V and 5 bases from J, the gap between germline ends came to 8 bases. From germline, CDR1 is SEHNR and CDR2 FQNEAQ (reference sequence). The CDR3 totals 12 residues. CDR3 nucleotides: TGTGCCAGCAGCTCGGGCGGGTATGGCTACACCTTC. Encoded protein: CASSSGGYGYTF. Drawing the rest from reference TRBV7-9 and TRBJ1-2, the complete variable domain is DTGVSQNPRHKITKRGQNVTFRCDPISEHNRLYWYRQTLGQGPEFLTYFQNEAQLEKSRLLSDRFSAERPKGSFSTLEIQRTEQGDSAMYLCASSSGGYGYTFGSGTRLTVV.

The rearrangement links TRBV7-8 to TRBJ1-5; TRBD1 matches at 9 bases. The CDR3 has 16 amino acids. The germline V gene encodes CDR1 SGHVS and CDR2 FQNEAQ. Trimming removed 1 base from V and 3 bases from J; junction bases left unmatched: 4. DNA for the CDR3: TGTGCCAGCAGCTTAGAAGACAGGGGGATCAATCAGCCCCAGCATTTT. This translates into CASSLEDRGINQPQHF.

The CDR3 region has the DNA TGTGCCAGCAGCCCTGGGGGGGGAGAGACCCAGTACTTC. The encoded protein is CASSPGGGETQYF. V usage is TRBV11-3 and J usage is TRBJ2-5; 7 bases agree with TRBD2. The CDR3 sequence is 13 residues long. Germline CDR1 reads SGHNT; CDR2 reads YENEEA. The V and J ends lost 5 bases and 4 bases, in that order; junction bases with no gene match: 4. Together with reference TRBV11-3 and TRBJ2-5, the CDR3 gives the full variable domain: EAGVVQSPRYKIIEKKQPVAFWCNPISGHNTLYWYLQNLGQGPELLIRYENEEAVDDSQLPKDRFSAERLKGVDSTLKIQPAELGDSAVYLCASSPGGGETQYFGPGTRLLVL.

The chain carries TRBV5-1 and TRBJ2-5; 12 positions agree with TRBD1. Losses at the gene ends were 4 bases for V and 4 bases for J; bases not matched to a gene: 8. The CDR3 length is 16 residues. In germline, CDR1 is SGHRS, CDR2 YFSETQ. CDR3 sequence (DNA): TGCGCCAGCAGCCCGGGGGGACAGGGGGCCGGAGAGACCCAGTACTTC. This sequence encodes CASSPGGQGAGETQYF. Full variable domain (remainder filled in from reference TRBV5-1 and TRBJ2-5): KAGVTQTPRYLIKTRGQQVTLSCSPISGHRSVSWYQQTPGQGLQFLFEYFSETQRNKGNFPGRFSGRQFSNSRSEMNVSTLELGDSALYLCASSPGGQGAGETQYFGPGTRLLVL.

This sequence joins TRBV28 and TRBJ1-3; D unclear. Trimming left V 6 bases short and J 0 bases short, with 12 bases between. This CDR3 region has 15 residues. Germline-derived CDR1 and CDR2 are MDHEN and SYDVKM. The DNA for the CDR3 is TGTGCCAGCAGCCGAGGGTCCACCTCTGGAAACACCATATATTTT. It translates to CASSRGSTSGNTIYF.

The rearrangement joins TRBV29-1 to TRBJ2-3, with 10 bases that match TRBD2. Germline CDR1 SQVTM, CDR2 ANQGSEA. CDR3 length: 16 amino acids. V was clipped by 1 base and J by 0 bases; unmatched bases: 4. The CDR3 protein is CSVEGLTSGSTDTQYF. CDR3 DNA: TGCAGCGTTGAAGGGCTGACTAGCGGGAGCACAGATACGCAGTATTTT.

The chain is built from TRBV6-6 and TRBJ2-7; unclear D gene. The V and J ends lost 0 bases and 2 bases respectively, with 11 bases between them. Germline values: CDR1 MNHNY, CDR2 SVGAGI (reference sequence). This CDR3 is 15 amino acids long. The CDR3 region is CASSYSVSSTYEQYF. As DNA, the CDR3 is TGTGCCAGCAGTTACTCGGTCAGTTCAACCTACGAGCAGTACTTC.

Details on this clone: The junction departs from the called germline gene at one end, perhaps through a read error. The chain combines TRBV27 with TRBJ2-7; 10 bases match TRBD1. The germline CDR1 and CDR2 sequences are MNHEY and SMNVEV (reference sequence). This CDR3 spans 15 amino acids. The CDR3 spells CANSSPGQGTYEQYF. CDR3 coding DNA: TGTGCCAACAGTTCACCGGGACAGGGGACCTACGAGCAGTACTTC.

The genes are TRBV30 and TRBJ1-2, with D hard to call. The CDR3 loop spans 11 amino acids. The ends were cut back, 0 bases at V and 8 bases at J, with 7 bases in the middle. Germline lookup yields CDR1 GTSNPN and CDR2 SVGIG (reference sequence). CDR3 sequence: CAWSVLRGYTF. The CDR3 coding sequence is TGTGCCTGGAGTGTACTGAGGGGCTACACCTTC.